The TCR beta chain under discussion was sequenced for a study of cytomegalovirus exposure and HLA in healthy donors. The study ran its PCR with 60 Vbeta and 13 Jbeta primers. Produced via immunoSEQ multiplex PCR; TCRdb's table is partial and in-frame only. Among about 99,000 clones listed, around 10% were seen once. The table lists this clone with a few counts. The germline V gene has CDR1 MNHEY and CDR2 SVGAGI. The length of the CDR3 is 11 residues. V dropped 7 bases and J dropped 4 bases, with 8 bases sitting between them. The chain combines TRBV6-5 with TRBJ2-7, with D possibly TRBD2 on 6 matching bases. The TCR originated in a man aged 35-49 years in good health and CMV-seropositive. Sequencing was done on a sample of PBMCs. Here the CDR3 reads CASTRGYEQYF. CDR3 coding DNA: TGTGCCAGCACCCGGGGGTACGAGCAGTACTTC.